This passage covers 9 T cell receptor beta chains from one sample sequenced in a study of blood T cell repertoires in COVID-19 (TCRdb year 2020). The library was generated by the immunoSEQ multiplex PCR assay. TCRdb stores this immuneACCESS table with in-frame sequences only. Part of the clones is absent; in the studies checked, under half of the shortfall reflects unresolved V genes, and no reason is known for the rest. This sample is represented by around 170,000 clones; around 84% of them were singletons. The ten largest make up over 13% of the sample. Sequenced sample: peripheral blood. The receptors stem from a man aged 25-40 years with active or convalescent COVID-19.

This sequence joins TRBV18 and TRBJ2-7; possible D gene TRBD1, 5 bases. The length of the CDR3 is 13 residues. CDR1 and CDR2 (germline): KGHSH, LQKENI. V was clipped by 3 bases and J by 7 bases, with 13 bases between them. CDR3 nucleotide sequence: TGTGCCAGCTCACCTACGGTTGGGGCAGAGCAGTACGTC. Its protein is CASSPTVGAEQYV.

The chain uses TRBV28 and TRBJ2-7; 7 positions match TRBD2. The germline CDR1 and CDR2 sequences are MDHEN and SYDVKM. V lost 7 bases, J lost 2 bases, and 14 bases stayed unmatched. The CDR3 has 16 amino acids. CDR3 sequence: CASTPGGESPAYEQYV. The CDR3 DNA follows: TGTGCCAGCACCCCGGGGGGAGAATCCCCCGCCTACGAGCAGTACGTC.

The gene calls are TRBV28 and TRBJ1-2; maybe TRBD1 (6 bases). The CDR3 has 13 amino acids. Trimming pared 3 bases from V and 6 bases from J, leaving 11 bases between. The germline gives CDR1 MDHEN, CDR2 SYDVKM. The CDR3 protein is CASSFPRGDGYTF. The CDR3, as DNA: TGTGCCAGCAGTTTCCCCAGGGGAGATGGCTACACCTTC.

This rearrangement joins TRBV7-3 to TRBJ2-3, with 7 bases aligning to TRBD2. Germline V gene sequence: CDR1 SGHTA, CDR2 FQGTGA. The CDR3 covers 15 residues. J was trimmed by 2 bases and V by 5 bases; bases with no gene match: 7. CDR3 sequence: CASSPGLGATDTQYF. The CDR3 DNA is TGTGCCAGCAGCCCCGGACTAGGGGCCACAGATACGCAGTATTTT. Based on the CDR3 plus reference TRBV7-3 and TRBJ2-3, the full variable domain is GAGVSQTPSNKVTEKGKYVELRCDPISGHTALYWYRQSLGQGPEFLIYFQGTGAADDSGLPNDRFFAVRPEGSVSTLKIQRTERGDSAVYLCASSPGLGATDTQYFGPGTRLTVL.

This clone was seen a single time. In DNA form, the CDR3 reads TGTGCCAGTAGTGGGGGGTTAAGCGAGCAGTACTTC. This encodes CASSGGLSEQYF. The J gene is TRBJ2-7, the V gene TRBV19; D perhaps matches TRBD2 (6 bases). The V gene lost 5 bases and the J gene lost 6 bases, with 11 bases spanning the gap. Germline V gene data show CDR1 as LNHDA and CDR2 as SQIVND (reference sequence). This CDR3 comprises 12 residues. The full variable domain, its missing parts supplied by reference TRBV19 and TRBJ2-7, is DGGITQSPKYLFRKEGQNVTLSCEQNLNHDAMYWYRQDPGQGLRLIYYSQIVNDFQKGDIAEGYSVSREKKESFPLTVTSAQKNPTAFYLCASSGGLSEQYFGPGTRLTVT.

CDR3 loop: CATSDLEGGRDEKLFF. The CDR3 DNA is TGTGCCACCAGTGATTTGGAGGGGGGGCGAGATGAAAAACTGTTTTTT. The chain carries TRBV24-1 and TRBJ1-4, with a possible D match to TRBD1 (6 bases). V lost 0 bases and J lost 6, with 13 bases in between. Germline loops: CDR1 KGHDR, CDR2 SFDVKD. CDR3 length: 16 amino acids.

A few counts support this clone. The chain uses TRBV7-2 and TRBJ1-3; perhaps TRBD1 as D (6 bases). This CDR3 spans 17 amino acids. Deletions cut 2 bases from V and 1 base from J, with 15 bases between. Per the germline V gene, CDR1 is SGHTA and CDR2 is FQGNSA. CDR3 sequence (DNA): TGTGCCAGCAGCTTATACTCAGGGGCCGGATCTGGAAACACCATATATTTT. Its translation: CASSLYSGAGSGNTIYF.

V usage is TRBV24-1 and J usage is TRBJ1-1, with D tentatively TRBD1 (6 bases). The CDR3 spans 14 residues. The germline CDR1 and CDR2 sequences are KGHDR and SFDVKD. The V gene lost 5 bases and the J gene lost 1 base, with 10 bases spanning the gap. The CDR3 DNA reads TGTGCCACCAGTGGAGGACAGCCGAACACTGAAGCTTTCTTT. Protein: CATSGGQPNTEAFF.

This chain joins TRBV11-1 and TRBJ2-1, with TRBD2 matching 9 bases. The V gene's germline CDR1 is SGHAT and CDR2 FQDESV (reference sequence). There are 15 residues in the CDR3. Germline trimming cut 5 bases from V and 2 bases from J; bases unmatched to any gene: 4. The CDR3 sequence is CASSSSGGTYNEQFF. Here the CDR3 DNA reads TGTGCCAGCAGCAGTAGCGGGGGAACCTACAATGAGCAGTTCTTC.